This T cell receptor (beta chain) stems from a study of blood T cell repertoires in COVID-19. Authors' analysis steps: Reference gene primer amplification in the assay estimated nucleated cell counts. Only in-frame clones appear in the TCRdb table, and some are missing; sequencing was by immunoSEQ multiplex PCR. For V, J and clone size, that table is used; D and trimming come from the DNA. The sample has over 350,000 clones, about 89% seen once. Self-reported history from a screening survey and questionnaire set each donor's cohort. Exposed participants came across a COVID-19 case within 2 weeks before study entry. V lost 3 bases, J lost 5 bases, and 13 bases lay in between. This CDR3 has 14 residues. Germline V gene sequence: CDR1 ENHRY, CDR2 SYGVKD.

The J gene is TRBJ1-1, the V gene TRBV10-3; D is uncertain. This TCR was recovered from a woman in her thirties or forties who had been exposed to COVID-19. The sequenced sample consisted of PBMCs or T cells enriched from blood (not recorded which). The CDR3 region has the DNA TGTGCCATCAGTGACCCGTCCCCGGGGACTGAAGCTTTCTTT. Amino acids: CAISDPSPGTEAFF.